This T cell receptor beta chain was observed in a study of radiotherapy plus CTLA-4 blockade in lung cancer. Study background: Objective responses were observed in approximately 20% of patients, and disease control was achieved by roughly 30%.

The germline gives CDR1 LGHNT, CDR2 FRNRAP. V lost 0 bases, J lost 2 bases, and 14 bases lay in between. CDR3 size: 16 residues. Study-level findings and limits: Reports state that early shifts in blood T cell clones, with interferon-beta, best predicted response. TCR clones originating in tumors grew in number in blood after radiotherapy plus ipilimumab.

Those patients who had chemo-refractory metastatic non-small-cell lung cancer were given focal radiation along with CTLA-4 blockade through ipilimumab. Concerning this clone: Its antigen is unidentified.

Clones were read by immunoSEQ multiplex PCR, and TCRdb kept only the in-frame ones, dropping some. The sample has 65,000 to 85,000 clones; nearly 75% are singletons. The TCR was taken from a human donor with non-small cell lung cancer whose response to radiotherapy plus ipilimumab could not be evaluated. This specimen was peripheral blood, taken from a patient treated with radiotherapy plus ipilimumab. J is TRBJ2-7 and V is TRBV12-5; D call uncertain. The CDR3 bases are TGTGCTAGTGGTTTGGTATTGTCAGGTCAGACCTACGAGCAGTACTTC. This gives the protein CASGLVLSGQTYEQYF.